A selection of T cell receptor beta chains follows, all from one sample in a study of identical twins. Each CDR3 protein gets one entry after TCRdb re-called the 5' RACE reads with MiXCR. Among 450,000 to 650,000 distinct CDR3 sequences listed, nearly 15% were seen once. The data also belong to a second study, concerning yellow fever vaccine responses in identical twins.

The material sequenced was CD4+ T cells sorted from blood. The receptors stem from a woman between 18 and 30 years old in good health. Each CDR3 is given with its conserved first and last residue. Each record gives: V gene, D gene, J gene, clone size, CDR3 length, CDR3 DNA, CDR3 protein. The D gene is left open where the match is weak. For some rows the clone size is stated as once, few or many, or as a class when expanded; others skip it.

TRBV20-1,.,TRBJ1-4,few,14,TGCAGTGCTAGAGACCACCTTCGCGGTGAAAAACTGTTTTTT,CSARDHLRGEKLFF
TRBV6-1,.,TRBJ2-7,few,14,TGTGCCAGCAGCGCAAACAGGGTAGAGTACGAGCAGTACTTC,CASSANRVEYEQYF
TRBV10-3,TRBD1,TRBJ1-5,many,14,TGTGCCATCAGTACCGGGACAGAAGGACAGCCCCAGCATTTT,CAISTGTEGQPQHF
TRBV7-7,.,TRBJ2-2,.,15,TGTGCCAGCAGCCCGGACCAAGCGAACACCGGGGAGCTGTTTTTT,CASSPDQANTGELFF
TRBV21-1,.,TRBJ2-3,few,17,TGTGCCAGCAGCAAAGGTCAATCGGGAGGGACCCCAGATACGCAGTATTTT,CASSKGQSGGTPDTQYF
TRBV5-1,.,TRBJ2-1,.,15,TGCGCCAGCAGCTGGGGGGACAGACCTACAAATGAGCAGTTCTTC,CASSWGDRPTNEQFF
TRBV20-1,.,TRBJ1-4,few,12,TGCAGTGCTAGACCCCTTAATGAAAAACTGTTTTTT,CSARPLNEKLFF
TRBV5-5,.,TRBJ2-1,few,13,TGTGCCAGCAGCTTGGTTCAGGGGTATGAGCAGTTCTTC,CASSLVQGYEQFF
TRBV19,TRBD1,TRBJ2-7,few,15,TGTGCCAGTAGTATAGAACAGGGGCCATCCTACGAGCAGTACTTC,CASSIEQGPSYEQYF
TRBV5-1,TRBD2,TRBJ2-3,many,16,TGCGCCAGCAGCCCCGGAAGCGGGAGGGCCCGAGATACGCAGTATTTT,CASSPGSGRARDTQYF
TRBV11-3,.,TRBJ2-2,.,13,TGTGCCAGCAGCCCCATGAGGGGCGGGGAGCTGTTTTTT,CASSPMRGGELFF